These 24 T cell receptor beta chains were sequenced from one sample in a study of persistence of HIV-infected CD4 T cells. Sequencing used immunoSEQ version 4 in survey mode. The assay was immunoSEQ multiplex PCR, and TCRdb's table has in-frame clones only and misses some. The repertoire includes about 50,000 clones, under 85% of them detected once, and 3% sits in the top ten. Stimulation used around 10 ug/mL lysate from CMV-infected fibroblasts. Sorted nonresponding memory CD4+ T cells were CD40L-negative, CD69-negative, CD45RO-high. Antigens for these TCRs are unknown. Here the sequenced sample was CD4+ T cells sorted from PBMCs after approximately 19-hour stimulation, taken from a patient who received antiretroviral therapy. The receptors here all came from an adult man with HIV who was CMV-seropositive.

The chain joins TRBV28 to TRBJ1-1; no reliable D call. Germline V gene sequence: CDR1 MDHEN, CDR2 SYDVKM. This CDR3 comprises 14 residues. Deletions cut 3 bases from V and 3 bases from J, with 11 bases between. The CDR3 loop is CASSFNSGYTEAFF. Here the CDR3 DNA reads TGTGCCAGCAGTTTTAATTCGGGATACACTGAAGCTTTCTTT.

The rearrangement joins TRBV7-8 to TRBJ2-5; 7 nucleotides line up with TRBD2. Germline values: CDR1 SGHVS, CDR2 FQNEAQ. With V trimmed by 5 bases and J by 4 bases, 13 bases remained unmatched. CDR3 length: 16 amino acids. CDR3 nucleotide sequence: TGTGCCAGCAGCATGAGCGGGGTAGGGGTAGGAGAGACCCAGTACTTC. Translated: CASSMSGVGVGETQYF. Full variable domain (rest looked up from reference TRBV7-8 and TRBJ2-5): GAGVSQSPRYKVAKRGQDVALRCDPISGHVSLFWYQQALGQGPEFLTYFQNEAQLDKSGLPSDRFFAERPEGSVSTLKIQRTQQEDSAVYLCASSMSGVGVGETQYFGPGTRLLVL.

The chain employs TRBV5-8 and TRBJ2-1; weak D call: TRBD2 (6 bases). The germline CDR1 and CDR2 sequences are SGHTS and YDEGEE. The CDR3 is 15 residues long. Trimming pared 2 bases from V and 4 bases from J, leaving 13 bases between. The CDR3, as DNA: TGTGCCAGCAGCTTCCGGGGGTCAGGTTACAATGAGCAGTTCTTC. Encoded protein: CASSFRGSGYNEQFF.

The chain is built from TRBV7-2 and TRBJ2-6; the D gene is possibly TRBD1 (6 bases). Germline CDR1 reads SGHTA; CDR2 reads FQGNSA. V was clipped by 4 bases and J by 2 bases, with 6 bases between them. The CDR3 runs 14 residues. The CDR3 spells CASSWTAGANVLTF. CDR3 DNA: TGTGCCAGCAGCTGGACAGCTGGGGCCAACGTCCTGACTTTC. The full variable domain, its missing parts supplied by reference TRBV7-2 and TRBJ2-6, is GAGVSQSPSNKVTEKGKDVELRCDPISGHTALYWYRQSLGQGLEFLIYFQGNSAPDKSGLPSDRFSAERTGGSVSTLTIQRTQQEDSAVYLCASSWTAGANVLTFGAGSRLTVL.

This rearrangement joins TRBV7-8 to TRBJ2-7, with D tentatively TRBD1 (5 bases). The V end was cut by 4 bases, the J end by 3 bases, with 13 bases between. The CDR3 is 14 residues long. The germline V gene encodes CDR1 SGHVS and CDR2 FQNEAQ. The CDR3 sequence: CASSSSRQSYEQYF. The CDR3 bases are TGTGCCAGCAGCTCTTCTAGACAGAGCTACGAGCAGTACTTC.

The V gene is TRBV12-3 or TRBV12-4, the J gene TRBJ2-1; D possibly corresponds to TRBD2 (7 bases). The CDR3 runs to 13 residues. V gave up 8 bases and J gave up 2 bases, with 10 bases separating them. The CDR3 sequence is CASGEGAYNEQFF. The CDR3, as DNA: TGTGCCAGCGGGGAGGGGGCCTACAATGAGCAGTTCTTC.

The chain links TRBV9 to TRBJ1-2; unclear D gene. V was clipped by 4 bases and J by 4 bases, with 20 bases between them. This CDR3 spans 16 amino acids. CDR1 and CDR2 from the germline V gene are SGDLS and YYNGEE. Written as DNA, the CDR3 is TGTGCCAGCAGCCCCCGGTTGTCCGGATTCGCCTATGGCTACACCTTC. Protein sequence: CASSPRLSGFAYGYTF. The full variable domain, in which reference TRBV9 and TRBJ1-2 provide the parts outside the CDR3, is DSGVTQTPKHLITATGQRVTLRCSPRSGDLSVYWYQQSLDQGLQFLIQYYNGEERAKGNILERFSAQQFPDLHSELNLSSLELGDSALYFCASSPRLSGFAYGYTFGSGTRLTVV.

In this sample, this clone turned up once. The chain joins TRBV6-1 to TRBJ1-1; D call uncertain. Germline CDR1 reads MNHNS; CDR2 reads SASEGT. Trimming pared 2 bases from V and 8 bases from J, leaving 12 bases between. CDR3 length: 13 amino acids. Written as DNA, the CDR3 is TGTGCCAGCAGTGAACCGAACAAGAGAGAAGCTTTCTTT. This translates into CASSEPNKREAFF.

This rearrangement joins TRBV27 to TRBJ2-6, with a tentative D call TRBD2 (6 bases). The V end was cut by 2 bases, the J end by 0 bases, with 8 bases between. Germline-derived CDR1 and CDR2 are MNHEY and SMNVEV (reference sequence). The length of the CDR3 is 16 residues. The CDR3 bases are TGTGCCAGCAGTTTAGGGCGGGACTCTGGGGCCAACGTCCTGACTTTC. Its protein product is CASSLGRDSGANVLTF. The variable domain in full, completed from reference TRBV27 and TRBJ2-6, reads EAQVTQNPRYLITVTGKKLTVTCSQNMNHEYMSWYRQDPGLGLRQIYYSMNVEVTDKGDVPEGYKVSRKEKRNFPLILESPSPNQTSLYFCASSLGRDSGANVLTFGAGSRLTVL.

This chain joins TRBV5-4 and TRBJ1-2; D possibly corresponds to TRBD1 (5 bases). The germline V and J ends were trimmed by 0 bases and 5 bases, with 11 bases remaining between them. The germline V gene encodes CDR1 SGHNT and CDR2 YYREEE (reference sequence). The CDR3 has 14 amino acids. The CDR3 protein is CASSLVEGLYGYTF. CDR3 DNA sequence: TGTGCCAGCAGCTTGGTAGAGGGGCTATATGGCTACACCTTC.

The rearrangement links TRBV2 to TRBJ2-1; perhaps TRBD2 as D (6 bases). Germline loops: CDR1 SNHLY, CDR2 FYNNEI. This CDR3 has 14 residues. V shed 4 bases and J shed 4 bases, with 11 bases lying between them. For the CDR3, the DNA is TGTGCCAGCAGTGTACGGGAGTCTTACAATGAGCAGTTCTTC. Translating gives CASSVRESYNEQFF.

The chain employs TRBV29-1 and TRBJ1-2, with a tentative D call TRBD1 (5 bases). Germline CDR1 reads SQVTM; CDR2 reads ANQGSEA. The CDR3 is made up of 15 amino acids. V was clipped by 6 bases and J by 3 bases, with 20 bases between them. CDR3 DNA: TGCAGCGTGGGGGTAGCCGGCGGGTCAGACTATGGCTACACCTTC. It yields the protein CSVGVAGGSDYGYTF. The variable domain in full, with the rest retrieved from reference TRBV29-1 and TRBJ1-2, is SAVISQKPSRDICQRGTSLTIQCQVDSQVTMMFWYRQQPGQSLTLIATANQGSEATYESGFVIDKFPISRPNLTFSTLTVSNMSPEDSSIYLCSVGVAGGSDYGYTFGSGTRLTVV.

The chain employs TRBV7-2 and TRBJ2-7, with D maybe TRBD2 (5 bases). The CDR3 length is 14 residues. The ends were cut back, 1 base at V and 2 bases at J, with 9 bases in the middle. Germline V gene sequence: CDR1 SGHTA, CDR2 FQGNSA. CDR3 amino acids: CASSLDNGAYEQYF. CDR3 sequence (DNA): TGTGCCAGCAGCTTAGACAACGGGGCCTACGAGCAGTACTTC.

This clone was found once. V gene TRBV3-1 (or the pseudogene TRBV3-2) combines with J gene TRBJ2-1, with no clear D. Looked up from germline, CDR1 is LGHDT and CDR2 is YNNKEL (reference sequence). The CDR3 has 14 residues. The germline V and J ends were trimmed by 4 bases and 5 bases, with 12 bases remaining between them. The CDR3: CASSLGRTNNEQFF. The CDR3, as DNA: TGTGCCAGCAGCCTCGGACGGACCAACAATGAGCAGTTCTTC.

The chain is built from TRBV15 and TRBJ2-5; TRBD1 agrees at 8 bases. The germline CDR1 and CDR2 sequences are LNHNV and YYDKDF (reference sequence). The CDR3 runs 13 residues. V was clipped by 11 bases and J by 4 bases; unmatched bases: 9. In DNA, the CDR3 is TGTGCCCCCCGGGCAGGGGGCTTAGAGACCCAGTACTTC. It translates to CAPRAGGLETQYF.

CDR3 in amino acids: CASSAQGGGYTF. DNA of the CDR3: TGTGCCAGCAGTGCACAGGGAGGTGGCTACACCTTC. The V call is TRBV2, the J call TRBJ1-2, with a weak D call TRBD1 (6 bases). The CDR3 covers 12 residues. V was clipped by 4 bases and J by 7 bases, with 10 bases between them. Germline CDR1 and CDR2: SNHLY and FYNNEI.

The chain couples TRBV29-1 to TRBJ1-2; D is undetermined. The V end was cut by 6 bases, the J end by 5 bases, with 10 bases between. This CDR3 region has 11 residues. Germline lookup yields CDR1 SQVTM and CDR2 ANQGSEA. In DNA form, the CDR3 reads TGCAGCGTCGAGCCCGGGTATGGCTACACCTTC. This translates into CSVEPGYGYTF.

The chain combines TRBV7-9 with TRBJ2-1; 7 nucleotides align to TRBD2. Germline CDR1 SEHNR, CDR2 FQNEAQ (reference sequence). This CDR3 contains 16 residues. With V trimmed by 0 bases and J by 7 bases, 9 bases remained unmatched. In DNA form, the CDR3 reads TGTGCCAGCAGCTTAGCGGGAGGGCCTAAGAGGAATGAGCAGTTCTTC. Protein: CASSLAGGPKRNEQFF.

The chain links TRBV19 to TRBJ1-5, with D perhaps TRBD1 (5 bases). The germline V gene encodes CDR1 LNHDA and CDR2 SQIVND (reference sequence). The CDR3 is 14 amino acids. Trimming took off 7 bases at V and 6 bases at J, with 16 bases between the two ends. As DNA, the CDR3 is TGTGCCAGTACTTCGCAGGGAGGGCTTCAGCCCCAGCATTTT. This codes for CASTSQGGLQPQHF.

The chain employs TRBV6-5 and TRBJ2-2; D is undetermined. CDR3 size: 11 residues. V dropped 7 bases and J dropped 2 bases, with 2 bases sitting between them. Germline V gene lookup returns CDR1 MNHEY and CDR2 SVGAGI. This CDR3 is CASINTGELFF. The CDR3 DNA sequence: TGTGCCAGCATCAACACCGGGGAGCTGTTTTTT.

The rearrangement uses TRBV5-5 and TRBJ1-6; no clear D. V lost 1 base and J lost 13, with 24 bases in between. Germline CDR1 SGHKS, CDR2 YYEKEE (reference sequence). This CDR3 is built from 17 residues. This CDR3 is CASSLRPGALLIHPLHF. The CDR3 DNA reads TGTGCCAGCAGCTTGAGGCCAGGCGCACTTTTAATTCATCCCCTCCACTTT.

The rearrangement uses TRBV14 and TRBJ2-2; D gene unclear. Germline V gives CDR1 SGHDN, CDR2 FVKESK. The CDR3 totals 14 residues. The V end was cut by 0 bases, the J end by 9 bases, with 11 bases between. CDR3 DNA sequence: TGTGCCAGCAGCCAAGATGGTAACCGTCGGGAGCTGTTTTTT. Residues: CASSQDGNRRELFF.

The CDR3 is CASSYAGLEQYF. CDR3 sequence (DNA): TGTGCCAGCAGTTACGCAGGCTTAGAGCAGTACTTC. The chain has TRBV6-5 and TRBJ2-7, with no clear D. V was pared by 2 bases and J by 7 bases, with 9 bases between. The CDR3 has 12 residues. Germline lookup yields CDR1 MNHEY and CDR2 SVGAGI.

The rearrangement uses TRBV29-1 and TRBJ2-3, with D maybe TRBD2 (5 bases). Trimming shortened V by 2 bases and J by 5 bases, and 11 bases separated the two germline ends. In germline, CDR1 is SQVTM, CDR2 ANQGSEA. CDR3 length: 13 amino acids. The CDR3 nucleotides read TGCAGCGTTGAACGGGGTCGCAAAGATACGCAGTATTTT. This translates into CSVERGRKDTQYF.